This T cell receptor (beta chain) was found in a study of cytomegalovirus exposure and HLA in healthy donors. V shed 0 bases, J shed 5 bases, and the junction held 9 bases outside the gene matches. This CDR3 comprises 16 residues. The germline CDR1 and CDR2 sequences are SGHDN and FVKESK. 13 Jbeta primers and 60 Vbeta primers were used for the PCR. Profiling relied on immunoSEQ multiplex PCR, and the TCRdb table lists in-frame clones only, not all of them. This table holds some 150,000 clones, 80% found once. The sequence derives from a man aged 18 to 35 in good health and CMV-seropositive. The chain joins TRBV14 to TRBJ2-7, with 8 bases identical to TRBD2. The sample taken for sequencing was PBMCs. Here the CDR3 DNA reads TGTGCCAGCAGCCAAGATTTGATGAGCGGGAGCGACGAGCAGTACTTC. It is translated as CASSQDLMSGSDEQYF.